A single TCR beta chain is shown here with its context. In each PCR, synthetic TCR analog templates were spiked in. The table came from immunoSEQ multiplex PCR; TCRdb's copy has only in-frame clones and leaves some out. The repertoire holds 98,000 or so clones, with 90% as singletons. This entry is derived from a study of PD-L1 blockade in urothelial cancer. At the level of the study: Reported median T cell count for blood samples was more than 110,000.

Sample time point: pretreatment peripheral blood. The CDR3 extends over 16 amino acids. Germline V gene lookup returns CDR1 LNHDA and CDR2 SQIVND (reference sequence). V gave up 5 bases and J gave up 2 bases, with 15 bases separating them. Sequences were derived from PBMCs, sampled around atezolizumab (anti-PD-L1) treatment. The TCR originated in a man in his sixties with urothelial cancer. The chain carries TRBV19 and TRBJ2-2, with a weak D call TRBD1 (6 bases). The CDR3 region is CASSARGSRNTGELFF. The CDR3 region has the DNA TGTGCCAGTAGTGCAAGGGGGTCTCGAAACACCGGGGAGCTGTTTTTT.